This TCR beta chain is from a study of shared clonotypes between healthy human individuals. Study details: The cohort had a couple of women and a few men, ages 18 to 49. For every donor, three CD4 naive, three CD4 memory, two CD8 naive and one CD8 memory plates were used.

Per germline, CDR1 MNHEY and CDR2 SVGAGI. The V end lost 0 bases, the J end lost 0 bases, and 6 bases lay between the germline ends. CDR3 length: 14 residues. Method: immunoSEQ multiplex PCR; TCRdb's copy keeps in-frame clones and lacks some. The sample gives about 1.5 million clones, approximately 98% of which show up once; roughly 0.45% is in the top ten. The sample consisted of naive CD4+ T cells sorted from blood. Subset defined: CD45RA+ positively selected. The V gene is TRBV6-5, the J gene TRBJ2-7; D not resolved. The sequence derives from a man aged 25 to 45 in good health. The CDR3, as DNA: TGTGCCAGCAGTTACTCGTTCAACTCCTACGAGCAGTACTTC. Translation gives CASSYSFNSYEQYF.